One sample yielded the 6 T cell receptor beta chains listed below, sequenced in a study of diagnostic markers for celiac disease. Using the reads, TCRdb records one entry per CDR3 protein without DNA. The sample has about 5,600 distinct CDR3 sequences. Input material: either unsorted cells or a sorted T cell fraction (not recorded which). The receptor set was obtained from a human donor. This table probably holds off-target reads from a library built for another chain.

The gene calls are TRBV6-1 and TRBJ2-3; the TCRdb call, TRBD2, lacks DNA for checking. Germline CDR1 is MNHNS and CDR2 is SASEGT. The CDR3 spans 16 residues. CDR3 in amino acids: CASSEWGGGDTDTQYF.

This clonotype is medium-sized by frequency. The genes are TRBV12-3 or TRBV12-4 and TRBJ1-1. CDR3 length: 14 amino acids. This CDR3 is CASSLSSPNTEAFF.

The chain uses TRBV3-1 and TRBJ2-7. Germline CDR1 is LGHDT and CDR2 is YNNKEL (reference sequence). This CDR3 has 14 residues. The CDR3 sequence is CASSHSQNSYEQYF.

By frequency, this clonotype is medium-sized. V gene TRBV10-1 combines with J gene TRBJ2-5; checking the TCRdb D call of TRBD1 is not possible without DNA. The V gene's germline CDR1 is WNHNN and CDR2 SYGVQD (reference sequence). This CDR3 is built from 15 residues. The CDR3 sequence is CASSEGGGYQETQYF.

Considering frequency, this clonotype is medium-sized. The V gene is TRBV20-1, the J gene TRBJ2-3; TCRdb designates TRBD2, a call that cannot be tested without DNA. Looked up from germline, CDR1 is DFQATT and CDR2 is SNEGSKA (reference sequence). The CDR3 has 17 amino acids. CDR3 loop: CSARPIRTSFLTDTQYF.

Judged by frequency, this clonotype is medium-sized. The CDR3 here is CASSSLPSAKVRGAEQYF. J is TRBJ2-7 and V is TRBV5-1; the TCRdb call, TRBD2, lacks DNA for checking. Germline CDR1 SGHRS, CDR2 YFSETQ. The CDR3 loop spans 18 amino acids.